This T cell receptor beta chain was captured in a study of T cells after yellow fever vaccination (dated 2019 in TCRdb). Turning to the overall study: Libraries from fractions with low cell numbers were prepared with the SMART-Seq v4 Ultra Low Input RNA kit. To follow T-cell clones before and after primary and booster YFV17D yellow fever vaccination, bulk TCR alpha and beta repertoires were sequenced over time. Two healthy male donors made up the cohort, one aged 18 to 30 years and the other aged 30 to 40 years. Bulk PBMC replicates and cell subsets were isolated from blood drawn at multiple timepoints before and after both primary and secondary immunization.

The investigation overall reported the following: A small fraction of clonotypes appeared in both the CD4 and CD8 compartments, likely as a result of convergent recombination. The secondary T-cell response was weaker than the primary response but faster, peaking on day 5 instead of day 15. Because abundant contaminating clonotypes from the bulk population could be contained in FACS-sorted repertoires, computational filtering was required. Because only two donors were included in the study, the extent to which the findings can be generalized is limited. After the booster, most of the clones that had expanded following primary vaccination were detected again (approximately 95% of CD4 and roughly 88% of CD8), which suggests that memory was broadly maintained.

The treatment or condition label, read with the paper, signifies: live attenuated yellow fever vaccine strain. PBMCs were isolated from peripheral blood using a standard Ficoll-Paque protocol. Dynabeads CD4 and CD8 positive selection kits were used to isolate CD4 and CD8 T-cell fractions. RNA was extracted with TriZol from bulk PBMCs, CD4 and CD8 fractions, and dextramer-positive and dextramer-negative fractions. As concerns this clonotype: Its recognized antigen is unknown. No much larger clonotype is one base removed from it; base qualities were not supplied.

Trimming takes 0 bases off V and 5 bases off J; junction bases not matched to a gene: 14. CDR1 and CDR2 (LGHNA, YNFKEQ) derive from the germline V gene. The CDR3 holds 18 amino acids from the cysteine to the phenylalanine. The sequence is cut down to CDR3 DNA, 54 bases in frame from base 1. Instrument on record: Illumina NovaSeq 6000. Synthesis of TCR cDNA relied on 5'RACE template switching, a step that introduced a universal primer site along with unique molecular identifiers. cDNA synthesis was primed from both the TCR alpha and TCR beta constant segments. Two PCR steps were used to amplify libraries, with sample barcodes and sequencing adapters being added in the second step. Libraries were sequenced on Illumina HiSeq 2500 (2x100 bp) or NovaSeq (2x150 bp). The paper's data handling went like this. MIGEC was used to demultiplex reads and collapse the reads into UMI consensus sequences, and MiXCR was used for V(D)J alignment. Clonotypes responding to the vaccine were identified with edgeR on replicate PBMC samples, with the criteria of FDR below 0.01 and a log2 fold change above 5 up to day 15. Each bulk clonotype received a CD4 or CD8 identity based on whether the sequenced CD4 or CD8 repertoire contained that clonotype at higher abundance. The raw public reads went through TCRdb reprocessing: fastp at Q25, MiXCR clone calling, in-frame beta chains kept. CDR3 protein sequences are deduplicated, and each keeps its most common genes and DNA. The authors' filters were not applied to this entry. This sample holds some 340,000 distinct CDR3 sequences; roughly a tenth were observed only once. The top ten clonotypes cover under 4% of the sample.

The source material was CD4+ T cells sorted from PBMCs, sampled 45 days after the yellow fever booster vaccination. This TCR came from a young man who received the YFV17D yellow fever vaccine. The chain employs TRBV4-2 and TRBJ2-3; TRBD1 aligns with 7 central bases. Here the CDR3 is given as CASSQDETGPTWGDTQYF. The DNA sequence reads TGTGCCAGCAGCCAAGATGAGACAGGGCCTACCTGGGGAGATACGCAGTATTTT.